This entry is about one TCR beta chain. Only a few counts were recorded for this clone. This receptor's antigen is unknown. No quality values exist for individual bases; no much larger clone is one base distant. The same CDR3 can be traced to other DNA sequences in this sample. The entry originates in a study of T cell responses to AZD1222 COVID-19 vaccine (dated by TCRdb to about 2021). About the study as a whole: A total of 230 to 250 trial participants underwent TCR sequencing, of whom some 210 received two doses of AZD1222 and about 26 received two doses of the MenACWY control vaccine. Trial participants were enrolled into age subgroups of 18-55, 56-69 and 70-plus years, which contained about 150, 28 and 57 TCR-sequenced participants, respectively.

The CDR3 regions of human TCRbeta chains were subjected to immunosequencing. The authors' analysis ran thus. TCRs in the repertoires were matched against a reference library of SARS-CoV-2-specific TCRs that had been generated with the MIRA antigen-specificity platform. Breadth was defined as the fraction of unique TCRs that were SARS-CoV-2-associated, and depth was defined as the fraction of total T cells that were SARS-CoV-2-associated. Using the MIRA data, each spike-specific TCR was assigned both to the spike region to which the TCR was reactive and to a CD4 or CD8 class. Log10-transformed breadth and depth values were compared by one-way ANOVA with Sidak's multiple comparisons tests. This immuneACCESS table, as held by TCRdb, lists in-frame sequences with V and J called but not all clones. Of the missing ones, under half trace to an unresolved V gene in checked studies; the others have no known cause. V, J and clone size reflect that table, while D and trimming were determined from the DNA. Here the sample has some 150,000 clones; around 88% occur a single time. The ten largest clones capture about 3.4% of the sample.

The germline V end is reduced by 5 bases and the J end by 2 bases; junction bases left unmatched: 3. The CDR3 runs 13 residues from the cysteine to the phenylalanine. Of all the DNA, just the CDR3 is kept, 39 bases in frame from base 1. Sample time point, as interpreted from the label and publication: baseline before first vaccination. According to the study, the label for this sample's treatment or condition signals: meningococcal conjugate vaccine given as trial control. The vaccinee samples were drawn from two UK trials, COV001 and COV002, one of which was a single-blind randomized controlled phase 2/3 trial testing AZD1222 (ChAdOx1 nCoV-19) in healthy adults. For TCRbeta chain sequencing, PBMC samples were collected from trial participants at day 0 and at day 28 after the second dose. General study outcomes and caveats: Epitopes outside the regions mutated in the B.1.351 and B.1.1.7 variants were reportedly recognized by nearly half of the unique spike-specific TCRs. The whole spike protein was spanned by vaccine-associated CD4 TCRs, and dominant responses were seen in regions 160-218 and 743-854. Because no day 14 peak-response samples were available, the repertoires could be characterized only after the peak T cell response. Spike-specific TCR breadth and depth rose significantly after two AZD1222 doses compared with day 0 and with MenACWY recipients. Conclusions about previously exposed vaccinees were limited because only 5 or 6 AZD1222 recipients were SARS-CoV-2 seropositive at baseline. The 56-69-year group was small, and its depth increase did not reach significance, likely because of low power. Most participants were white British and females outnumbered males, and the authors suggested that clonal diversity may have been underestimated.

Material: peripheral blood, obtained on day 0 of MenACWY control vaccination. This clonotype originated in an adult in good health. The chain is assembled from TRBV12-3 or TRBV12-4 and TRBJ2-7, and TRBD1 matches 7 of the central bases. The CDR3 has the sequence CASSLTGTYEQYF. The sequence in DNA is TGTGCCAGCAGTCTGACAGGGACCTACGAGCAGTACTTC.